The 5 T cell receptor beta chains below all came from one sample that was sequenced in a study of blood T cell repertoires in COVID-19. Assay: immunoSEQ multiplex PCR; the TCRdb copy retains only in-frame clones and omits some. The table has about 40,000 clones, around 84% seen once; the top ten hold roughly 14%. The sequencing sample was made of peripheral blood. The receptors shown here come from a middle-aged man with active or convalescent COVID-19.

The chain is built from TRBV28 and TRBJ1-4, with 9 bases matching TRBD1. This CDR3 spans 15 amino acids. Germline values: CDR1 MDHEN, CDR2 SYDVKM. J was trimmed by 7 bases and V by 4 bases; bases with no gene match: 7. The CDR3 DNA sequence: TGTGCCAGCAGTTCCCTCGGGACAGGGAGTGAAAAACTGTTTTTT. This sequence encodes CASSSLGTGSEKLFF.

This clone occurred a few times. The chain joins TRBV5-3 to TRBJ2-1, with D perhaps matching TRBD1 (6 bases). TRBV5-3 counts as an open reading frame of uncertain function. This CDR3 has 15 residues. Trimming pared 0 bases from V and 7 bases from J, leaving 14 bases between. The CDR3: CARSLAQGCGNEQFF. DNA of the CDR3: TGTGCCAGAAGCTTGGCTCAGGGGTGCGGGAATGAGCAGTTCTTC.

This clone has a single count. One end of the junction does not line up with germline, which may come from a read error. The chain has TRBV3-1 (or the pseudogene TRBV3-2) and TRBJ2-2; D is possibly TRBD2 (5 bases). The germline V gene has CDR1 LGHDT and CDR2 YNNKEL (reference sequence). The CDR3 has 16 amino acids. The CDR3 DNA reads TGTGCCAGCAGCCAAGGGCGCCGAGCGGTTATCCGGGGAGCTGTTTTT. Translated, it gives CASSQGRRAVIRGAVF.

This chain connects TRBV11-2 to TRBJ2-5; a weak D match, TRBD1 (5 bases). V lost 5 bases to trimming and J lost 1 base, with 14 bases between them. This CDR3 is 15 amino acids long. Germline values: CDR1 SGHAT, CDR2 FQNNGV. The DNA of the CDR3 is TGTGCCAGCAGCCCGCGTGTTGGGGCCCAAGAGACCCAGTACTTC. It translates to CASSPRVGAQETQYF.

The sample holds one count of this clone. The chain employs TRBV6-5 and TRBJ1-2, with D perhaps TRBD1 (5 bases). In germline, CDR1 is MNHEY, CDR2 SVGAGI. V lost 6 bases and J 2 bases, leaving 13 bases between the germline ends. The CDR3 sequence is 14 residues long. The CDR3, as DNA: TGTGCCAGCAGAGACAGAAGGCAAAACTATGGCTACACCTTC. Translation: CASRDRRQNYGYTF.